This T cell receptor (beta chain) was captured by sequencing in a study of T cell responses to AZD1222 COVID-19 vaccine. This table comes from immunoSEQ multiplex PCR, and its TCRdb copy is limited to in-frame clones, with some not included. The data show some 22,000 clones, 65% to 90% seen once. Note on this clone: What it recognizes is unknown.

Broader study findings: Nearly half of spike-specific TCRs reportedly target variant regions that are unmutated in the B.1.351 and B.1.1.7 variants. White British people made up most donors, females outnumbered males, and clonal diversity was possibly underestimated. Repertoire sampling happened only post peak T cell response. Baseline testing showed seropositivity in only a handful of AZD1222 recipients.

The CDR3 runs to 12 residues. V lost 8 bases and J 5 bases, leaving 12 bases between the germline ends. The germline V gene encodes CDR1 SNHLY and CDR2 FYNNEI. This specimen was peripheral blood, taken on day 0 of AZD1222 vaccination. V usage is TRBV2 and J usage is TRBJ1-1, with TRBD1 as a possible D gene (5 bases). This TCR was sampled from an adult in good health. CDR3: CASGRGRTEAFF. CDR3 sequence (DNA): TGTGCCAGCGGAAGGGGAAGGACTGAAGCTTTCTTT.